This TCR beta chain was obtained from a study of vaccination and CD4 T cells after COVID-19. Overall study context: In the convalescent cohort, there were six males and four females, two of them Hispanic. Investigators stimulated cells with overlapping spike peptides drawn from SARS-CoV-2, HCoV-NL63, HCoV-OC43 and HCoV-229E.

For this clonotype: Its matching antigen is unknown.

This sample's treatment: roughly ten-day PBMC culture with coronavirus spike peptide pools or control peptides (ViraFEST assay). Ahead of the COVID-19 pandemic (2011-2018), the CD4+ T cells of the unexposed donor were collected. Trimming left V 6 bases short and J 4 bases short, with 15 bases between. This CDR3 region has 14 residues. Germline CDR1 MNHNS, CDR2 SASEGT. At the Johns Hopkins FTIC core, DNA taken from cultured CD4+ T cells was sequenced by way of the Oncomine TCR Beta short-read assay. MiXCR was run by TCRdb on the PCR reads, yielding one entry per CDR3 protein. The data show approximately 6,100 distinct CDR3 sequences, roughly 35% seen once.

Sequenced: CD4+ T cells from blood, cultured in vitro. The chain carries TRBV6-1 and TRBJ1-1; D ambiguous. This receptor was identified in a human donor in good health. The CDR3 coding sequence is TGTGCCAGCAGCTCTATTGGGAAGCGCACTGAAGCTTTCTTT. The encoded protein is CASSSIGKRTEAFF.